The 27 T cell receptor beta chains listed next were all sequenced from one sample in a study of molecular identifiers for immune sequencing clone quantification. TCRdb ran MiXCR on the PCR reads and lists one entry per CDR3 protein. The table lists under 350,000 distinct CDR3 sequences, roughly a quarter of them singletons, with around 0.76% in the top ten. The source material was naive CD8+ T cells from blood, with Jurkat cell RNA spiked in. Subset in this sample: FACS-sorted CD8+CD4-CCR7+CD45RA+ naive T cells. These receptors originate from a human donor in good health. Some libraries in this study had Jurkat cell RNA spiked in.

This clonotype was picked up many times. V usage is TRBV4-3 and J usage is TRBJ2-7, with D perhaps TRBD1 or TRBD2 (5 bases each). Trimming shortened V by 1 base and J by 3 bases, and 10 bases separated the two germline ends. The germline CDR1 and CDR2 sequences are LGHNA and YSLEER. This CDR3 is 14 amino acids long. In nucleotides, the CDR3 is TGCGCCAGCAGCCAAGCCTGGGGGAGCTACGAGCAGTACTTC. Translated: CASSQAWGSYEQYF.

The V gene is TRBV2, the J gene TRBJ2-7; possible D gene TRBD1, 6 bases. This CDR3 has 15 amino acids. With 5 bases removed from V and 3 bases from J, the gap between germline ends came to 17 bases. Germline V gene lookup returns CDR1 SNHLY and CDR2 FYNNEI. CDR3 amino acids: CASSYRDTYRYEQYF. CDR3 DNA: TGTGCCAGCAGTTACCGGGACACATACCGCTACGAGCAGTACTTC.

The chain joins TRBV11-2 to TRBJ2-3; 9 bases match TRBD2. Germline V gene lookup returns CDR1 SGHAT and CDR2 FQNNGV. The V and J ends lost 1 base and 4 bases, in that order; junction bases with no gene match: 6. The CDR3 totals 16 residues. CDR3 DNA sequence: TGTGCCAGCAGCTTAGTGAGCGGGAGGTCGGCAGATACGCAGTATTTT. Its protein product is CASSLVSGRSADTQYF.

The rearrangement uses TRBV13 and TRBJ2-7, with D perhaps TRBD2 (5 bases). V was shortened by 4 bases and J by 6 bases, with 10 bases between the two germline ends. The CDR3 has 12 amino acids. Germline V lookup: CDR1 PRHDT, CDR2 FYEKMQ (reference sequence). This CDR3 is CASSSRAPEQYF. The CDR3 DNA reads TGTGCCAGCAGCTCGCGGGCTCCCGAGCAGTACTTC.

This clonotype has ten or more counts. The chain has TRBV28 and TRBJ2-7; D may be TRBD2 (7 bases). The CDR3 runs 14 residues. Germline V lookup: CDR1 MDHEN, CDR2 SYDVKM. V was trimmed by 6 bases and J by 12 bases, leaving 24 bases between them. CDR3 DNA: TGTGCCAGCAGGGGGGGGCAGGGGAGAATGCCTTGGTACTTC. Its protein product is CASRGGQGRMPWYF. The whole variable domain, remainder taken from reference TRBV28 and TRBJ2-7, is DVKVTQSSRYLVKRTGEKVFLECVQDMDHENMFWYRQDPGLGLRLIYFSYDVKMKEKGDIPEGYSVSREKKERFSLILESASTNQTSMYLCASRGGQGRMPWYFGPGTRLTVT.

CDR3: CSVVGGEGTQYF. Written as DNA, the CDR3 is TGCAGCGTTGTGGGAGGGGAAGGGACCCAGTACTTC. This chain links TRBV29-1 with TRBJ2-5; 7 nucleotides line up with TRBD2. The CDR3 extends over 12 amino acids. Germline loops: CDR1 SQVTM, CDR2 ANQGSEA. Germline trimming cut 4 bases from V and 7 bases from J; bases unmatched to any gene: 6.

This clonotype was seen a single time. A much larger clonotype is one base distant, so this may be a read error. The chain has TRBV29-1 and TRBJ2-3; TRBD1 might be the D (6 bases). Germline V gene lookup returns CDR1 SQVTM and CDR2 ANQGSEA. This CDR3 region has 13 residues. In DNA, the CDR3 is TGCAGCGTCTTCCCGACAGGCACAGATCCGCAGTATTTT. Translated, it gives CSVFPTGTDPQYF.

This clonotype was counted a few times. The chain carries TRBV9 and TRBJ2-5; D gene ambiguous. CDR1 is SGDLS and CDR2 is YYNGEE in the germline V gene. The length of the CDR3 is 14 residues. V lost 4 bases and J lost 2, with 12 bases in between. CDR3 DNA sequence: TGTGCCAGCAGCCCCCGTTACCAACAAGAGACCCAGTACTTC. It yields the protein CASSPRYQQETQYF.

In the case of this clonotype: A much larger clonotype is one base distant, so this may be a read error. DNA for the CDR3: TGTGCCAGCAGCTTATCTCCGGGACTAGCGGCCTCAGAAGAGACCCGGTACTTC. This gives the protein CASSLSPGLAASEETRYF. The chain recombines TRBV7-9 with TRBJ2-5; 11 bases fit TRBD2. Germline assignment: CDR1 SEHNR and CDR2 FQNEAQ (reference sequence). CDR3 size: 18 residues.

The chain combines TRBV5-4 with TRBJ1-4; D might be TRBD1 (6 bases). Germline V gives CDR1 SGHNT, CDR2 YYREEE (reference sequence). Trimming cost V 2 bases and J 7 bases, with 12 bases left between them. This CDR3 comprises 14 residues. CDR3 nucleotide sequence: TGTGCCAGCAGCTTATCTCAGGGGAGTGAAAAACTGTTTTTT. As protein: CASSLSQGSEKLFF.

V and J are TRBV9 and TRBJ2-6; D may be TRBD2 (5 bases). CDR1 is SGDLS and CDR2 is YYNGEE in the germline V gene. The germline V and J ends were trimmed by 6 bases and 1 base, with 8 bases remaining between them. This CDR3 has 14 residues. CDR3 loop: CASTGWSGANVLTF. The CDR3 DNA is TGTGCCAGCACGGGGTGGTCTGGGGCCAACGTCCTGACTTTC.

The chain combines TRBV4-2 with TRBJ2-7, with 7 bases fitting TRBD2. V gave up 0 bases and J gave up 6 bases; unmatched junction bases: 5. The CDR3 has 14 amino acids. Germline CDR1 and CDR2: LGHNA and YNFKEQ. CDR3: CASSQEGRESEQYF. CDR3 nucleotides: TGTGCCAGCAGCCAAGAGGGGCGGGAGAGCGAGCAGTACTTC.

About this clonotype: This may be a read error, as it is one base from a much larger clone. The rearrangement joins TRBV7-2 to TRBJ2-1, with a tentative D call TRBD2 (5 bases). V was cut by 1 base and J by 12 bases, with 13 bases left in between. The CDR3 spans 13 residues. CDR1 and CDR2 from the germline V gene are SGHTA and FQGNSA. The chain's CDR3 is CASSLGGSYGQFF. The CDR3, as DNA: TGTGCCAGCAGCTTAGGAGGGTCTTATGGGCAGTTCTTC. The variable domain in full, completed from reference TRBV7-2 and TRBJ2-1, reads GAGVSQSPSNKVTEKGKDVELRCDPISGHTALYWYRQSLGQGLEFLIYFQGNSAPDKSGLPSDRFSAERTGGSVSTLTIQRTQQEDSAVYLCASSLGGSYGQFFGPGTRLTVL.

Turning to this clonotype: This could be a read error, since a much larger clone is one nucleotide away. The rearrangement links TRBV2 to TRBJ1-1; 7 bases agree with TRBD1. The CDR3 is 16 residues long. Per germline, CDR1 SNHLY and CDR2 FYNNEI. The CDR3 sequence is CASSEGRQGKNTEACF. CDR3 DNA: TGTGCCAGCAGTGAGGGGAGACAGGGAAAGAACACTGAAGCTTGCTTT.

V and J are TRBV12-3 or TRBV12-4 and TRBJ1-1; D is unresolved. Trimming shortened V by 6 bases and J by 5 bases, and 19 bases separated the two germline ends. The CDR3 extends over 15 amino acids. DNA of the CDR3: TGTGCCAGCAGCCCACTGGGAACACGAGGTACTGAAGCTTTCTTT. Protein product: CASSPLGTRGTEAFF.

This clonotype was seen many times. The chain has TRBV5-5 and TRBJ2-7, with D perhaps TRBD1 (6 bases). CDR3 size: 14 residues. The ends were cut back, 0 bases at V and 7 bases at J, with 14 bases in the middle. Germline loops: CDR1 SGHKS, CDR2 YYEKEE (reference sequence). CDR3 sequence reads: CASSLAGQTREQYF. In DNA, the CDR3 is TGTGCCAGCAGCTTGGCCGGACAGACCCGGGAGCAGTACTTC. The whole variable domain, remainder taken from reference TRBV5-5 and TRBJ2-7, is DAGVTQSPTHLIKTRGQQVTLRCSPISGHKSVSWYQQVLGQGPQFIFQYYEKEERGRGNFPDRFSARQFPNYSSELNVNALLLGDSALYLCASSLAGQTREQYFGPGTRLTVT.

This clonotype appeared many times. This sequence joins TRBV29-1 and TRBJ2-3, with TRBD2 matching over 9 bases. The CDR3 has 16 residues. The germline V gene encodes CDR1 SQVTM and CDR2 ANQGSEA. After removal of 0 bases from V and 6 bases from J, the junction contained 10 bases not matched to a gene. CDR3 sequence reads: CSVEDLLREGLDTQYF. In nucleotides, the CDR3 is TGCAGCGTTGAAGATCTTTTGCGGGAGGGTTTGGATACGCAGTATTTT.

The J gene is TRBJ1-2, the V gene TRBV7-9; weak D call: TRBD1 (6 bases). Germline V lookup: CDR1 SEHNR, CDR2 FQNEAQ (reference sequence). The CDR3 is made up of 13 amino acids. V was pared by 1 base and J by 4 bases, with 7 bases between. CDR3 in DNA: TGTGCCAGCAGCTTAGGGGGGCTCTATGGCTACACCTTC. Encoded protein: CASSLGGLYGYTF.

The V gene is TRBV30, the J gene TRBJ2-3; 12 bases are a match to TRBD2. The CDR3 loop spans 15 amino acids. Germline loops: CDR1 GTSNPN, CDR2 SVGIG (reference sequence). J lost 0 bases, V lost 4 bases, and 2 bases had no gene match. DNA for the CDR3: TGTGCCTGGACTAGCGGGGGGGTTAGCACAGATACGCAGTATTTT. Its translation is CAWTSGGVSTDTQYF.

This clonotype was found many times. The chain recombines TRBV30 with TRBJ2-2; unclear D gene. CDR1 is GTSNPN, CDR2 SVGIG, per germline (reference sequence). CDR3 length: 13 residues. Trimming shortened V by 0 bases and J by 4 bases, and 6 bases separated the two germline ends. The CDR3, as DNA: TGTGCCTGGAGTGTGGTATCCACCGGGGAGCTGTTTTTT. Translating it yields CAWSVVSTGELFF.

This clonotype has ten or more counts. The V and J genes are TRBV19 and TRBJ2-7; 7 positions match TRBD1. The junction had 2 bases not matched to a gene; V was cut back by 1 base and J by 5 bases. This CDR3 is 13 amino acids long. The germline gives CDR1 LNHDA, CDR2 SQIVND (reference sequence). The CDR3 loop is CASSIGQGNEQYF. The CDR3 DNA follows: TGTGCCAGTAGTATAGGACAGGGAAACGAGCAGTACTTC.

This clonotype was seen more than once but under ten times. This rearrangement joins TRBV7-9 to TRBJ2-7; tentatively, D is TRBD1 (5 bases). The CDR3 sequence is 14 residues long. Germline V lookup: CDR1 SEHNR, CDR2 FQNEAQ (reference sequence). V shed 5 bases and J shed 3 bases, with 14 bases lying between them. CDR3 coding DNA: TGTGCCAGCAGCCAGTTGACAGATTACTACGAGCAGTACTTC. This sequence encodes CASSQLTDYYEQYF.

The V call is TRBV12-3 or TRBV12-4, the J call TRBJ1-1; 8 nucleotides line up with TRBD1. The V and J ends lost 7 bases and 3 bases, in that order; junction bases with no gene match: 10. This CDR3 comprises 15 residues. This CDR3 is CASTNLTGVDTEAFF. The CDR3 DNA follows: TGTGCCAGCACCAACTTGACAGGGGTGGACACTGAAGCTTTCTTT.

The V call is TRBV12-5, the J call TRBJ1-5; 8 positions match TRBD1. V lost 6 bases, J lost 6 bases, and 7 bases stayed unmatched. The CDR3 covers 14 residues. Germline assignment: CDR1 LGHNT and CDR2 FRNRAP. This CDR3 is CASGPTGDSQPQHF. As DNA, the CDR3 is TGTGCTAGTGGGCCGACAGGGGATAGTCAGCCCCAGCATTTT. The full variable domain, rest sourced from reference TRBV12-5 and TRBJ1-5, is DARVTQTPRHKVTEMGQEVTMRCQPILGHNTVFWYRQTMMQGLELLAYFRNRAPLDDSGMPKDRFSAEMPDATLATLKIQPSEPRDSAVYFCASGPTGDSQPQHFGDGTRLSIL.

Many counts were recorded for this clonotype. The rearrangement joins TRBV7-9 to TRBJ2-7; D perhaps matches TRBD1 (5 bases). V was clipped by 8 bases and J by 3 bases, with 14 bases between them. This CDR3 is built from 13 residues. Per germline, CDR1 SEHNR and CDR2 FQNEAQ (reference sequence). The CDR3 DNA sequence: TGTGCCAGCGCATGGCTAGGGGACTACGAGCAGTACTTC. Its protein is CASAWLGDYEQYF.

As to this clonotype: This may stem from a read error, because a much larger clone lies one nucleotide away. V and J are TRBV19 and TRBJ1-1; D ambiguous. The CDR3 runs to 13 residues. Germline assignment: CDR1 LNHDA and CDR2 SQIVND (reference sequence). The chain's CDR3 is CPSSIGVNTEAFF. CDR3 sequence (DNA): TGTCCCAGTAGTATTGGAGTGAACACTGAAGCTTTCTTT.

This clonotype was picked up many times. The chain recombines TRBV3-1 with TRBJ1-5; D is unresolved. The CDR3 is 13 amino acids. V lost 4 bases, J lost 1 base, and 5 bases lay in between. CDR1 LGHDT and CDR2 YNNKEL come from the germline V gene (reference sequence). CDR3: CASSRGSNQPQHF. The CDR3 region has the DNA TGTGCCAGCAGCCGCGGAAGCAATCAGCCCCAGCATTTT. The variable domain in full, with the rest retrieved from reference TRBV3-1 and TRBJ1-5, is DTAVSQTPKYLVTQMGNDKSIKCEQNLGHDTMYWYKQDSKKFLKIMFSYNNKELIINETVPNRFSPKSPDKAHLNLHINSLELGDSAVYFCASSRGSNQPQHFGDGTRLSIL.